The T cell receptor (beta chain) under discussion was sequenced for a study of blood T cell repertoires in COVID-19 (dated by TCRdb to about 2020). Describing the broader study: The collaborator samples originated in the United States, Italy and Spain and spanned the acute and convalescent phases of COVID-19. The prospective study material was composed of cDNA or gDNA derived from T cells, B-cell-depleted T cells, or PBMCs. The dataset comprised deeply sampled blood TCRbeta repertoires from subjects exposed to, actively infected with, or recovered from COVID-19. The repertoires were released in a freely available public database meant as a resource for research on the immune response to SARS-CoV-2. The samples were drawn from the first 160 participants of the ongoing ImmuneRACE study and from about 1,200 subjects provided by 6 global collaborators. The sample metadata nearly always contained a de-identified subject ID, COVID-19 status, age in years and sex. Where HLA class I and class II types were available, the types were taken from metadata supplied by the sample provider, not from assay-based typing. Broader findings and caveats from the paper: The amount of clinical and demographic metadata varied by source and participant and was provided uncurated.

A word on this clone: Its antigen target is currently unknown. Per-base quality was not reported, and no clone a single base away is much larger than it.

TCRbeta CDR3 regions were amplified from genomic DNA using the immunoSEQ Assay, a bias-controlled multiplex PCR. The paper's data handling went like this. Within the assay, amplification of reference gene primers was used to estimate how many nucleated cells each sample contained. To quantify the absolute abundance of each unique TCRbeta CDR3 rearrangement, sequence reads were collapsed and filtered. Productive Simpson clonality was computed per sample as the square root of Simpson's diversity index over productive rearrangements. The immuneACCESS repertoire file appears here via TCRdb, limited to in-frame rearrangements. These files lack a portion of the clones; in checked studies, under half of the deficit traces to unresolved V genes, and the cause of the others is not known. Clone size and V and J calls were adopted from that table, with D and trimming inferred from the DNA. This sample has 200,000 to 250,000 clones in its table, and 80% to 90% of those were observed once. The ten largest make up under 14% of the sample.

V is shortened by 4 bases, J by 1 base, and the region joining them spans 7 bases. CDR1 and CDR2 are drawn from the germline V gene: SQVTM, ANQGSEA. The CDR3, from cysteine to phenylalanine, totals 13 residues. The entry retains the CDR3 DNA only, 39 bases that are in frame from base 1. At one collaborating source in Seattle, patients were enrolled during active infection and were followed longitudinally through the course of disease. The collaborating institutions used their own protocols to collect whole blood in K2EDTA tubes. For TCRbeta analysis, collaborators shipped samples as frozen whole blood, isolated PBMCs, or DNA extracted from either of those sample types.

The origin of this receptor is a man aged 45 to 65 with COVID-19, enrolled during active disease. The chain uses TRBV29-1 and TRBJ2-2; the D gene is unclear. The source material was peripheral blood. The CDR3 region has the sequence CSVGLGNTGELFF. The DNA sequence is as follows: TGCAGCGTTGGTCTCGGGAACACCGGGGAGCTGTTTTTT.